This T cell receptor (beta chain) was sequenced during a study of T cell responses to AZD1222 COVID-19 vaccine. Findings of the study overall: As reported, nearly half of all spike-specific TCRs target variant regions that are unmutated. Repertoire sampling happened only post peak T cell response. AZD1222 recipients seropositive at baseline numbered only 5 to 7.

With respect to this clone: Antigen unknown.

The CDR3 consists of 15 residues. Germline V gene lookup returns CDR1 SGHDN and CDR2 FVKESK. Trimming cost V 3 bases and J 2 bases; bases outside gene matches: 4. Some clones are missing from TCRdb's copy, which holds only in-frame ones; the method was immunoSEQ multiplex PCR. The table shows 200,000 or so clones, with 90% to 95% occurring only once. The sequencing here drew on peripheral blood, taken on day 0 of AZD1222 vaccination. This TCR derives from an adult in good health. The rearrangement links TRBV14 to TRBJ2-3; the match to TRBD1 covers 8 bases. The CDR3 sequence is CASSHWTGPTDTQYF. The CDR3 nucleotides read TGTGCCAGCAGCCACTGGACAGGGCCCACAGATACGCAGTATTTT.